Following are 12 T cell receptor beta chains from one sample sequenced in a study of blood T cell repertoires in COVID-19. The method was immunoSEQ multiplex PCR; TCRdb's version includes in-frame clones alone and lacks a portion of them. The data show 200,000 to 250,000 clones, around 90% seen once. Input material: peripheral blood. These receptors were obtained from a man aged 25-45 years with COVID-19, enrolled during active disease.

CDR3 nucleotide sequence: TGCGCCAGCAGCCCACAGGGGGAATTTGACTATGGCTACACCTTC. Encoded protein: CASSPQGEFDYGYTF. This chain links TRBV4-3 with TRBJ1-2; TRBD1 aligns across 8 bases. The V gene's germline CDR1 is LGHNA and CDR2 YSLEER. Germline trimming cut 4 bases from V and 3 bases from J; bases unmatched to any gene: 7. This CDR3 spans 15 amino acids.

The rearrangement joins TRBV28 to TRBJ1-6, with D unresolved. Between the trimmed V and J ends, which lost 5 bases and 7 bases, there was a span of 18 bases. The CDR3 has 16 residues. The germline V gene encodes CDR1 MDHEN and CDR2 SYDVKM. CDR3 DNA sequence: TGTGCCAGCAGTCCCCGCGTCTGGGCGGGAAATTCACCCCTCCACTTT. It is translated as CASSPRVWAGNSPLHF.

The CDR3 DNA follows: TGTGCCAGCAGTGATCTGGGGAGCTATGGCTACACCTTC. Amino acid sequence: CASSDLGSYGYTF. V gene TRBV2 combines with J gene TRBJ1-2; D is undetermined. V dropped 3 bases and J dropped 4 bases, with 9 bases sitting between them. From germline, CDR1 is SNHLY and CDR2 FYNNEI. The CDR3 consists of 13 residues. Complete variable domain (other parts from reference TRBV2 and TRBJ1-2): EPEVTQTPSHQVTQMGQEVILRCVPISNHLYFYWYRQILGQKVEFLVSFYNNEISEKSEIFDDQFSVERPDGSNFTLKIRSTKLEDSAMYFCASSDLGSYGYTFGSGTRLTVV.

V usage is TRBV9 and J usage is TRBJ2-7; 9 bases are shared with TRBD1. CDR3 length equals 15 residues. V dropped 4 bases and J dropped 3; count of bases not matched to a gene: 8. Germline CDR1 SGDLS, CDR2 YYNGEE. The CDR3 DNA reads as TGTGCCAGCAGCCCAGGGACAGGGTCTGGCTACGAGCAGTACTTC. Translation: CASSPGTGSGYEQYF.

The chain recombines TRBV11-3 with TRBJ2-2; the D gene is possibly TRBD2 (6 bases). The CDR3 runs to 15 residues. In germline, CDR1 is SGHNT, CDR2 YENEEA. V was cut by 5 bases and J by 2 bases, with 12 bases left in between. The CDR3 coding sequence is TGTGCCAGCAGCACCGGACTAACAAACACCGGGGAGCTGTTTTTT. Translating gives CASSTGLTNTGELFF. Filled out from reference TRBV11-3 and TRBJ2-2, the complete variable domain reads EAGVVQSPRYKIIEKKQPVAFWCNPISGHNTLYWYLQNLGQGPELLIRYENEEAVDDSQLPKDRFSAERLKGVDSTLKIQPAELGDSAVYLCASSTGLTNTGELFFGEGSRLTVL.

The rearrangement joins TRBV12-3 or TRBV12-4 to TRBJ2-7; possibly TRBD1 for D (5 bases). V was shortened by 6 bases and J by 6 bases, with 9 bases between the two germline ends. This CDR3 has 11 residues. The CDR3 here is CASRTVGEQYF. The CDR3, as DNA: TGTGCCAGCAGGACAGTCGGCGAGCAGTACTTC.

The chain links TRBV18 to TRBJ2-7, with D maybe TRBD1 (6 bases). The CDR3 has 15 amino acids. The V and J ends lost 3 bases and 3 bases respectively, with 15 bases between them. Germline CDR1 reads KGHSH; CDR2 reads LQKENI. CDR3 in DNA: TGTGCCAGCTCACCCCGGGCTACAGGGAACTACGAGCAGTACTTC. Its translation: CASSPRATGNYEQYF.

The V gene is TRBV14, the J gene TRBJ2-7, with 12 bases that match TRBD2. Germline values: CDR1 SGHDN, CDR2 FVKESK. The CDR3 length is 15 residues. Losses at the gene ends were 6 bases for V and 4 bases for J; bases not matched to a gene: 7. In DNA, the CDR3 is TGTGCCAGCAGTCTCTTGACTAGCGGGAGTTACGAGCAGTACTTC. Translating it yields CASSLLTSGSYEQYF.

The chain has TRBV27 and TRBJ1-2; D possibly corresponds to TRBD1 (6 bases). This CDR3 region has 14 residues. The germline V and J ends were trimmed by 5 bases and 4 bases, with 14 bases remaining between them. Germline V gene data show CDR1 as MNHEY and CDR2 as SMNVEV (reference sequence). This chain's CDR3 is CASSLTIGGYGYTF. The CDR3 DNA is TGTGCCAGCAGTCTTACGATAGGGGGCTATGGCTACACCTTC.

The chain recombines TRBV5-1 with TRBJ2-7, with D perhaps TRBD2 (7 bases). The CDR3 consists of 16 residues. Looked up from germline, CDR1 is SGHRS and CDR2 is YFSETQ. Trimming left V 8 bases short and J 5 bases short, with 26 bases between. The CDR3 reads CARRSQIGGLYNEQYF. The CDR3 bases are TGCGCCAGAAGATCTCAGATCGGGGGGCTTTATAACGAGCAGTACTTC.

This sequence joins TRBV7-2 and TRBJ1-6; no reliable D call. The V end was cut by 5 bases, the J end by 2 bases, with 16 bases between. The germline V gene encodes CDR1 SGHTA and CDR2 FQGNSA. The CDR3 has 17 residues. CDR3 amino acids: CASSPLRHGAYNSPLHF. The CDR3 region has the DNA TGTGCCAGCAGCCCATTACGCCACGGGGCCTATAATTCACCCCTCCACTTT.

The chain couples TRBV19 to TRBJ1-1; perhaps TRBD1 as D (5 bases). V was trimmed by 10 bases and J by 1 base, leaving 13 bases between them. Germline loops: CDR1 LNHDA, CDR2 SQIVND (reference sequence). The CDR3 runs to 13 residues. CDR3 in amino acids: CATRQGWNTEAFF. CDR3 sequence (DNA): TGTGCCACCAGGCAGGGATGGAACACTGAAGCTTTCTTT.